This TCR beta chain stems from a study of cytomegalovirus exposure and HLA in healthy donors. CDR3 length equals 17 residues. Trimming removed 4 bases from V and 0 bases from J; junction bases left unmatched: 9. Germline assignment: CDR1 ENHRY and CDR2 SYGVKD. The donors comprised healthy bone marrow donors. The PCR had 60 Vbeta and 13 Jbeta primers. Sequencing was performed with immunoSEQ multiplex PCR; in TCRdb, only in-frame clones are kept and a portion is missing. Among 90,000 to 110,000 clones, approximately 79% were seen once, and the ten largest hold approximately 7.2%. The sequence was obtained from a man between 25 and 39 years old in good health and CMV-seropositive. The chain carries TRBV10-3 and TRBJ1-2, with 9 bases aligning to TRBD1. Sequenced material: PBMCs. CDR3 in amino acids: CAISGDRATPSNYGYTF. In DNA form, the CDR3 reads TGTGCCATCAGTGGGGACAGGGCTACCCCATCTAACTATGGCTACACCTTC.